Presented here are 4 T cell receptor beta chains from one specimen sequenced in a study of OX40 agonist ivuxolimab in advanced cancers. Measured with immunoSEQ multiplex PCR; TCRdb has only the in-frame clones, and not every one. Found here are tens of thousands of clones, roughly 94% of them singletons; the top ten hold approximately 15%. The source material was CD4+ or CD8+ T cells sorted from blood, sampled in a trial of the OX40 agonist ivuxolimab. All receptors derive from an adult with an advanced solid tumor such as melanoma, head and neck, liver or kidney cancer.

This rearrangement joins TRBV27 to TRBJ2-7; 9 bases are a match to TRBD2. Germline lookup yields CDR1 MNHEY and CDR2 SMNVEV (reference sequence). J lost 1 base, V lost 8 bases, and 6 bases had no gene match. The CDR3 is 14 residues long. The CDR3 region is CASLETSGSYEQYF. CDR3 nucleotide sequence: TGTGCCAGCCTGGAAACTAGCGGGTCCTACGAGCAGTACTTC.

This rearrangement joins TRBV4-1 to TRBJ2-1; TRBD1 agrees at 11 bases. CDR1 and CDR2 from the germline V gene are MGHRA and YSYEKL. V was clipped by 4 bases and J by 7 bases; unmatched bases: 6. CDR3 length equals 15 residues. CDR3 coding DNA: TGCGCCAGCAGCCTTGGACAGGGGGCGCTTAATGAGCAGTTCTTC. It specifies CASSLGQGALNEQFF.

The chain has TRBV4-3 and TRBJ2-5; 9 positions match TRBD2. Per the germline V gene, CDR1 is LGHNA and CDR2 is YSLEER. V gave up 1 base and J gave up 4 bases; unmatched junction bases: 4. CDR3 size: 15 residues. CDR3: CASSQGGGAVETQYF. The CDR3 nucleotides read TGCGCCAGCAGCCAAGGCGGGGGGGCCGTAGAGACCCAGTACTTC.

The chain uses TRBV4-1 and TRBJ2-3, with unresolved D. CDR3 length equals 14 residues. The germline CDR1 and CDR2 sequences are MGHRA and YSYEKL. V was clipped by 4 bases and J by 2 bases, with 10 bases between them. The CDR3 sequence is CASSRGRDTDTQYF. The CDR3 nucleotides read TGCGCCAGCAGCCGCGGTAGGGACACAGATACGCAGTATTTT.